This T cell receptor (beta chain) was recovered during a study of regulatory T cells in long-lasting Graves disease. Time point of the sample: persistent/refractory GD, antithyroid drugs over 5 years with positive TRAb. RNA from PBMCs was the source of the TCR library. The table lists this clonotype with a few counts. Its antigen is unidentified. CDR3 regions were amplified by Arm-PCR using iRepertoire HTBI primers to build TCR beta libraries. TCRdb passed the multiplex PCR reads through MiXCR, listing each CDR3 protein once. This sample has roughly 700,000 distinct CDR3 sequences, with around 32% found just once. Overall study results and limits: Sampling was limited to peripheral blood rather than thyroid tissue. Among persistent patients, a larger number of public clonotypes were shared (approximately 3,000) than among newly diagnosed patients (approximately 970).

Specimen: peripheral blood mononuclear cells (PBMCs), collected when the disease was refractory, from a patient treated with antithyroid drugs. This TCR came from a female donor with Graves disease.

CDR3 DNA: TGCAGCGTTGAAGGGGAGGAGACAGGGGAAGAGACCCAGTACTTC. Translated, it gives CSVEGEETGEETQYF. V is TRBV29-1 and J is TRBJ2-5; 8 bases line up with TRBD1. J was trimmed by 3 bases and V by 1 base; bases with no gene match: 7. Germline values: CDR1 SQVTM, CDR2 ANQGSEA. The CDR3 covers 15 residues.